These 7 T cell receptor beta chains came from one sample sequenced in a study of blood T cell repertoires in COVID-19 (dated by TCRdb to 2020 to 2021). Libraries were constructed by the immunoSEQ multiplex PCR assay. Imported from immuneACCESS, the table was reduced by TCRdb to in-frame sequences with V and J called. These copies leave out some clones; in studies compared against another copy, an unresolved V gene accounts for under half, and the cause of the remainder is not known. The sample data list tens of thousands of clones, and 82% of these were observed just once. Clones ranked in the top ten supply roughly an eighth of the sample. The sample taken for sequencing was peripheral blood. These receptors were collected from a woman aged 80 or older with acute or convalescent COVID-19.

This chain links TRBV2 with TRBJ2-7; a weak D match, TRBD2 (5 bases). The CDR3 spans 13 residues. The V gene's germline CDR1 is SNHLY and CDR2 FYNNEI. V shed 3 bases and J shed 6 bases, with 12 bases lying between them. The CDR3 nucleotides read TGTGCCAGCAGTGATGTCATGGGGAGCGAGCAGTACTTC. It translates to CASSDVMGSEQYF.

The V and J genes are TRBV24-1 and TRBJ2-6, with 7 bases matching TRBD2. Trimming at V came to 9 bases and at J to 0 bases, leaving 10 bases not matched to a gene. In germline, CDR1 is KGHDR, CDR2 SFDVKD. CDR3 length: 17 residues. CDR3 in amino acids: CATGPGLIISGANVLTF. Written as DNA, the CDR3 is TGTGCCACCGGACCGGGACTAATAATCTCTGGGGCCAACGTCCTGACTTTC.

This clone was seen a single time. J is TRBJ1-1 and V is TRBV30; 9 bases agree with TRBD1. Unmatched junction bases numbered 10, after V lost 7 bases and J lost 7 bases. The CDR3 is 13 amino acids. Germline V lookup: CDR1 GTSNPN, CDR2 SVGIG (reference sequence). The CDR3 loop is CASPGTGKIEAFF. The DNA of the CDR3 is TGTGCCTCACCCGGGACAGGGAAGATTGAAGCTTTCTTT.

The V gene is TRBV7-6, the J gene TRBJ2-7; perhaps TRBD1 as D (6 bases). This CDR3 is built from 13 residues. V lost 4 bases to trimming and J lost 3 bases, with 10 bases between them. Looked up from germline, CDR1 is SGHVS and CDR2 is FNYEAQ. CDR3 residues: CASSWTQGYEQYF. In DNA, the CDR3 is TGTGCCAGCAGCTGGACACAGGGCTACGAGCAGTACTTC.

This sequence joins TRBV3-1 (or the pseudogene TRBV3-2) and TRBJ1-2; perhaps TRBD1 as D (5 bases). Trimming pared 5 bases from V and 2 bases from J, leaving 15 bases between. Germline V lookup: CDR1 LGHDT, CDR2 YNNKEL (reference sequence). This CDR3 contains 15 residues. The CDR3 sequence: CASSKQGQGNYGYTF. The DNA of the CDR3 is TGTGCCAGCAGCAAGCAGGGTCAGGGCAACTATGGCTACACCTTC.

The chain is built from TRBV4-1 and TRBJ1-1; TRBD1 is a possible D gene (6 bases). Germline CDR1 and CDR2: MGHRA and YSYEKL. Trimming shortened V by 3 bases and J by 6 bases, and 14 bases separated the two germline ends. The CDR3 contains 14 residues. The CDR3 region is CASSHQGRGPEAFF. In DNA form, the CDR3 reads TGCGCCAGCAGCCACCAGGGCAGGGGCCCTGAAGCTTTCTTT.

To note about this clone: The sample contains more than one DNA sequence encoding this CDR3. This rearrangement joins TRBV5-8 to TRBJ2-1; a weak D match, TRBD2 (6 bases). V was shortened by 4 bases and J by 9 bases, with 20 bases between the two germline ends. The CDR3 runs to 15 residues. Germline V lookup: CDR1 SGHTS, CDR2 YDEGEE. CDR3 nucleotide sequence: TGTGCCAGCAGCCGAGGTGAACTAGCAGCTACTGAGCAGTTCTTC. Translation: CASSRGELAATEQFF. The full variable domain, in which reference TRBV5-8 and TRBJ2-1 provide the parts outside the CDR3, is EAGVTQSPTHLIKTRGQQATLRCSPISGHTSVYWYQQALGLGLQFLLWYDEGEERNRGNFPPRFSGRQFPNYSSELNVNALELEDSALYLCASSRGELAATEQFFGPGTRLTVL.